The sequence of this T cell receptor beta chain was determined in a study of cytomegalovirus exposure and HLA in healthy donors. Turning to this clone: Antigen: not known.

The PCR contained 60 Vbeta and 13 Jbeta primers. The table came from immunoSEQ multiplex PCR; TCRdb's copy has only in-frame clones and leaves some out. The table shows 210,000 or so clones, with 70% to 80% occurring only once. Whole-study results and caveats: A later analysis reported that several of the most significant clusters appeared to be linked to common viral pathogens, among them Epstein-Barr virus. Beyond CMV serostatus, there was no information to go on about immune exposure.

In germline, CDR1 is MNHEY, CDR2 SVGAGI. The CDR3 covers 14 residues. The chain links TRBV6-5 to TRBJ2-5; no definite D call. The J call may not be correct, given that the DNA end is closer to TRBJ2-7. Sequencing was done on a sample of PBMCs. This receptor was taken from a girl aged 2 to 9 in good health and CMV-seronegative. The CDR3 DNA is TGTGCCAGCAGTTACGGGCTTCAAACCTACGAGCAGTACTTC. Protein sequence: CASSYGLQTYEQYF.